This T cell receptor beta chain was captured in a study of blood T cell repertoires in COVID-19. This CDR3 spans 16 amino acids. Unmatched junction bases numbered 4, after V lost 3 bases and J lost 1 base. From germline, CDR1 is LNHDA and CDR2 SQIVND (reference sequence). This table comes from immunoSEQ multiplex PCR, and its TCRdb copy is limited to in-frame clones, with some not included. The sample lists around 280,000 clones; approximately 86% were seen once. This TCR was recovered from a woman aged 45 to 65 with active or convalescent COVID-19. The chain couples TRBV19 to TRBJ2-3, with TRBD2 identical over 10 bases. The sample comprised peripheral blood. CDR3: CASSIRGTSGTDTQYF. The CDR3 DNA reads TGTGCCAGTAGTATTCGGGGGACTAGCGGCACAGATACGCAGTATTTT.